This T cell receptor (beta chain) was identified in a study of cytomegalovirus exposure and HLA in healthy donors. Study-wide results and limits: Upon later analysis, HLA-associated TCR beta chains proved more clonally expanded than other, equally common chains. The study listed 164 cytomegalovirus-associated TCR beta chains.

In regard to this clone: Its antigen remains unknown.

Both 60 Vbeta primers and 13 Jbeta primers went into the PCR. Repertoires were generated with immunoSEQ multiplex PCR, while TCRdb's copy carries only in-frame clones and drops some. The table lists roughly 100,000 clones, 13% to 15% of them singletons. The CDR3 sequence is 14 residues long. CDR1 is MNHNS and CDR2 is SASEGT in the germline V gene. With V trimmed by 7 bases and J by 0 bases, 6 bases remained unmatched. The sequenced sample consisted of PBMCs. This rearrangement joins TRBV6-1 to TRBJ2-7; 7 bases fit TRBD1. This clonotype originated in a female donor in good health and CMV-seronegative. The CDR3 sequence is CASMTGIPSYEQYF. The CDR3 coding sequence is TGTGCCAGCATGACAGGGATTCCCTCCTACGAGCAGTACTTC.